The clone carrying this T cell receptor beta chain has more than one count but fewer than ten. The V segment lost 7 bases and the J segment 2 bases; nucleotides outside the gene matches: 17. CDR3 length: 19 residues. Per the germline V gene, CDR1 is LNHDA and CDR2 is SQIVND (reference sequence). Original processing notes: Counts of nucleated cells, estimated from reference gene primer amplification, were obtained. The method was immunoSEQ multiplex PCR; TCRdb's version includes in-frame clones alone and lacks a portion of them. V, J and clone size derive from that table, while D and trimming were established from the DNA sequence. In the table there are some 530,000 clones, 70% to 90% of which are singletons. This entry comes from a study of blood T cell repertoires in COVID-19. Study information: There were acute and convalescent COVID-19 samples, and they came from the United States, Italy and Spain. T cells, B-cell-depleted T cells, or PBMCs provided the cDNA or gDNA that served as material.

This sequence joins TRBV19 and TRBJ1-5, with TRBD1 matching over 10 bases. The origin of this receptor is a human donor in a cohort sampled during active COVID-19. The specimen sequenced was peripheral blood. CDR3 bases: TGTGCCAGTAATAGACAGGGGGCGCAGGGAACTCGTGGCAATCAGCCCCAGCATTTT. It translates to CASNRQGAQGTRGNQPQHF. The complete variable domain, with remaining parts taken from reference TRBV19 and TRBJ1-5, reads DGGITQSPKYLFRKEGQNVTLSCEQNLNHDAMYWYRQDPGQGLRLIYYSQIVNDFQKGDIAEGYSVSREKKESFPLTVTSAQKNPTAFYLCASNRQGAQGTRGNQPQHFGDGTRLSIL.